The 20 T cell receptor beta chains presented below share a single source sample, sequenced in a study of blood T cell repertoires in COVID-19. Profiled with immunoSEQ multiplex PCR; TCRdb holds only in-frame clones, not every one. The repertoire has about 49,000 clones, 70% to 90% of them found once; the top ten carry 11% to 15%. The sample comprised peripheral blood. These receptors were obtained from a human donor in a cohort sampled during active COVID-19.

The V and J genes are TRBV18 and TRBJ1-5; a weak D match, TRBD1 (5 bases). Trimming took 2 bases from V and 2 from J, leaving 7 bases between them. Germline V gene data show CDR1 as KGHSH and CDR2 as LQKENI. CDR3 length: 14 residues. The DNA for the CDR3 is TGTGCCAGCTCACCAGGGGCGCGCAATCAGCCCCAGCATTTT. Translated, it gives CASSPGARNQPQHF.

This clone was picked up a small number of times. This rearrangement joins TRBV6-1 to TRBJ1-2; no firm D call. The CDR3 length is 11 residues. Trimming shortened V by 0 bases and J by 13 bases, and 9 bases separated the two germline ends. CDR1 and CDR2 (germline): MNHNS, SASEGT. CDR3 protein: CASSEAPGSTF. The CDR3 region has the DNA TGTGCCAGCAGTGAAGCTCCCGGGTCCACCTTC.

V gene TRBV18 combines with J gene TRBJ1-1; 7 nucleotides align to TRBD1. Germline CDR1 KGHSH, CDR2 LQKENI. V was clipped by 5 bases and J by 8 bases; unmatched bases: 14. The CDR3 is 15 residues long. Here the CDR3 DNA reads TGTGCCAGCTCAGAGGGCGGGACAGTGAATACGGAAGCTTTCTTT. This encodes CASSEGGTVNTEAFF.

The CDR3 protein is CATSEVGADTQYF. The CDR3, as DNA: TGTGCCACCAGTGAGGTGGGCGCAGATACGCAGTATTTT. The V and J genes are TRBV24-1 and TRBJ2-3; D is uncertain. Germline V CDR1 and CDR2: KGHDR, SFDVKD. Trimming took off 4 bases at V and 4 bases at J, with 8 bases between the two ends. The CDR3 is 13 amino acids.

The chain employs TRBV18 and TRBJ2-3; 10 bases are shared with TRBD2. Per the germline V gene, CDR1 is KGHSH and CDR2 is LQKENI. V lost 4 bases and J lost 1; bases outside the gene matches: 8. This CDR3 comprises 17 residues. The CDR3, as DNA: TGTGCCAGCTCACAGGGGTCCGGGACTAGCGGCACAGATACGCAGTATTTT. Translating it yields CASSQGSGTSGTDTQYF.

The rearrangement uses TRBV2 and TRBJ1-1, with TRBD1 identical over 10 bases. Germline CDR1 and CDR2: SNHLY and FYNNEI. The junction had 4 bases not matched to a gene; V was cut back by 9 bases and J by 6 bases. The CDR3 runs 12 residues. CDR3 sequence (DNA): TGTGCCAGAGGACAGGGGGTCGCTGAAGCTTTCTTT. Amino acids: CARGQGVAEAFF.

The rearrangement links TRBV5-3 to TRBJ2-5; D gene uncertain. TRBV5-3 is given ORF status, its function remaining uncertain. Trimming pared 4 bases from V and 8 bases from J, leaving 27 bases between. CDR3 length equals 17 residues. CDR3 nucleotides: TGTGCCAGAAGCCCCAGCCCCCAACAAGAACAAGAGACTACCCAGTACTTC. Protein: CARSPSPQQEQETTQYF.

In its sample, this clone was seen many times. V gene TRBV10-3 combines with J gene TRBJ2-1; the D gene is possibly TRBD2 (6 bases). The CDR3 runs 12 residues. V shed 3 bases and J shed 10 bases, with 10 bases lying between them. Germline V gives CDR1 ENHRY, CDR2 SYGVKD. The CDR3 DNA follows: TGTGCCATCAGTGACGGGACTCCCGAGCAGTTCTTC. It specifies CAISDGTPEQFF.

This sequence joins TRBV29-1 and TRBJ2-5; TRBD1 agrees at 9 bases. Germline V CDR1 and CDR2: SQVTM, ANQGSEA. The CDR3 consists of 12 residues. V dropped 6 bases and J dropped 5; count of bases not matched to a gene: 4. In DNA form, the CDR3 reads TGCAGCGTGGGACAGGGAAAGGAGACCCAGTACTTC. Protein product: CSVGQGKETQYF.

This chain connects TRBV27 to TRBJ1-4; no clear D gene. Looked up from germline, CDR1 is MNHEY and CDR2 is SMNVEV (reference sequence). V was cut by 3 bases and J by 7 bases, with 12 bases left in between. The CDR3 is 14 amino acids. CDR3: CASSFGVGPEKLFF. Here the CDR3 DNA reads TGTGCCAGCAGTTTCGGAGTAGGTCCTGAAAAACTGTTTTTT.

The rearrangement uses TRBV28 and TRBJ2-7, with D tentatively TRBD2 (6 bases). The CDR3 extends over 15 amino acids. V was clipped by 6 bases and J by 2 bases, with 17 bases between them. The germline CDR1 and CDR2 sequences are MDHEN and SYDVKM. CDR3 in DNA: TGTGCCAGCAGCCAGGGACTGGGTGCCCCCTACGAGCAGTACTTC. This codes for CASSQGLGAPYEQYF.

In its sample, this clone was seen once. The chain employs TRBV19 and TRBJ1-3, with 10 bases lining up with TRBD1. The junction had 7 bases not matched to a gene; V was cut back by 5 bases and J by 0 bases. CDR3 length equals 17 residues. Germline V gene data show CDR1 as LNHDA and CDR2 as SQIVND (reference sequence). The CDR3 spells CASSSRDRGLSGNTIYF. The DNA for the CDR3 is TGTGCCAGTAGTTCCCGGGACAGGGGCCTCTCTGGAAACACCATATATTTT.

V usage is TRBV13 and J usage is TRBJ2-5; tentative D call: TRBD2 (6 bases). In germline, CDR1 is PRHDT, CDR2 FYEKMQ (reference sequence). V was shortened by 5 bases and J by 7 bases, with 11 bases between the two germline ends. The CDR3 has 12 residues. CDR3 loop: CASSRGWGTQYF. CDR3 nucleotide sequence: TGTGCCAGCAGCCGGGGGTGGGGGACCCAGTACTTC.

This sequence joins TRBV5-5 and TRBJ1-2; 10 bases are a match to TRBD1. The CDR3 is 18 residues long. CDR1 and CDR2 from the germline V gene are SGHKS and YYEKEE (reference sequence). J lost 5 bases, V lost 3 bases, and 16 bases had no gene match. CDR3 coding DNA: TGTGCCAGCAGCTCCGTCGCTCGGACAGGGGGTCCCCTTTATGGCTACACCTTC. As protein: CASSSVARTGGPLYGYTF.

This rearrangement joins TRBV21-1 to TRBJ2-2; the D segment call TRBD2 is taken from the table without a DNA check. TRBV21-1 is flagged as a pseudogene. This CDR3 is 22 amino acids long. DNA of the CDR3: TGTGCCAGCAGCAAAGGGACCTTGGCTAGCGGGTATGCAGGGCCGGAACACCGGGGAGCTGTTTTT. Translation gives CASSKGTLASGYAGPEHRGAVF.

This chain links TRBV28 with TRBJ1-1, with D unclear. The CDR3 runs 14 residues. The ends were cut back, 6 bases at V and 4 bases at J, with 15 bases in the middle. CDR1 is MDHEN, CDR2 SYDVKM, per germline. In nucleotides, the CDR3 is TGTGCCAGCAGACCCCCCCGATCGGTCACTGAAGCTTTCTTT. Translated: CASRPPRSVTEAFF.

V usage is TRBV3-1 (or the pseudogene TRBV3-2) and J usage is TRBJ1-3; TRBD1 might be the D (5 bases). V was shortened by 2 bases and J by 0 bases, with 11 bases between the two germline ends. Germline CDR1 is LGHDT and CDR2 is YNNKEL (reference sequence). This CDR3 spans 16 amino acids. The CDR3 DNA sequence: TGTGCCAGCAGCCAACCCGCAGGGCCCTCTGGAAACACCATATATTTT. Protein: CASSQPAGPSGNTIYF.

This chain uses TRBV5-1 with TRBJ1-1; TRBD1 aligns across 7 bases. This CDR3 has 14 residues. Germline CDR1 is SGHRS and CDR2 is YFSETQ. With 3 bases clipped from V and 1 base from J, the junction kept 3 bases outside the gene matches. CDR3: CASSSGQTNTEAFF. CDR3 nucleotide sequence: TGCGCCAGCAGCTCGGGACAGACGAACACTGAAGCTTTCTTT.

This sequence joins TRBV6-2 or TRBV6-3 and TRBJ2-3; 7 positions match TRBD2. V lost 2 bases to trimming and J lost 0 bases; unmatched junction nucleotides: 11. Germline CDR1 reads MNHEY; CDR2 reads SVGEGT. This CDR3 region has 18 residues. The CDR3 loop is CASSYNAMRGTSTDTQYF. The CDR3 DNA follows: TGTGCCAGCAGTTACAACGCGATGCGGGGGACTAGCACAGATACGCAGTATTTT.

The V and J genes are TRBV7-2 and TRBJ2-1; 8 nucleotides align to TRBD1. After removal of 6 bases from V and 2 bases from J, the junction contained 6 bases not matched to a gene. The germline V gene has CDR1 SGHTA and CDR2 FQGNSA. The CDR3 runs to 15 residues. The CDR3 coding sequence is TGTGCCAGCAGTTTCGACAGGGGCCCCTACAATGAGCAGTTCTTC. This codes for CASSFDRGPYNEQFF.